This T cell receptor (beta chain) was sequenced for a study of monozygotic twins with inflammatory bowel disease (dated by TCRdb to between 2018 and 2021). For context, the study as a whole: In total, approximately 28 monozygotic twin pairs made up the full study: 19 Danish pairs, all IBD-discordant, plus nine German pairs, of which four were IBD-concordant and five were IBD-discordant. Within discordant pairs, disease-associated traits were sought mainly by comparing IBD patients with their genetically identical healthy co-twins. Each individual had, on average, about 151 000 unique TCRalpha sequences and 181 000 unique TCRbeta sequences available for analysis.

From each donor, a roughly 2.5 ml peripheral blood sample was collected into PAXgene tubes and stored at -80 degrees C. Without T cell sorting, total RNA was isolated from whole blood using the PAXgene blood miRNA kit on an automated QIAcube. Peripheral blood from monozygotic twin pairs concordant or discordant for inflammatory bowel disease was subjected to deep TCRalpha and TCRbeta repertoire profiling with unique molecular barcoding. Smoking habits were recorded for all twin pairs, with individuals classified as current, former or never smokers. The CDR1 and CDR2 encoded by the germline V gene are SGHVS and FQNEAQ. The CDR3 spans 14 residues, from the cysteine through the phenylalanine. The protein alone is recorded here. Concerning this clonotype itself: Its antigen specificity is not known.

The library was generated by 5' RACE. The input for every TCR library was 3,500 to 4,000 ng of total RNA. cDNA was synthesized with SMARTScribe reverse transcriptase in eight separate reactions per sample. During cDNA synthesis, template switching introduced unique molecular identifiers that contained a 6-nucleotide sample barcode. TCRalpha and TCRbeta cDNA was amplified by two nested PCRs of approximately 16 and 10 cycles, with bead purification after each PCR. Before amplification, the cDNA was treated with uracil DNA-glycosylase and purified using the QIAquick PCR purification kit. The second PCR added Illumina TruSeq-compatible adapters along with sample-specific barcodes. TapeStation and Qubit were used to check library quality and concentration, and about 5.2 ng of each library went into the pool. The pooled libraries were sequenced with 2 x 100 bp reads and custom sequencing primers on an Illumina HiSeq2500 single-index Rapid Run. Per the source publication's procedure: MiGEC version 1.2.6 was used for UMI-based consensus assembly, which corrected PCR and sequencing errors. MiXCR version 2.1.1 handled V(D)J alignment, clonotype assembly and CDR3 extraction. Gene usage, clonotype sharing and MAIT/NKT TCR abundance were normalised by analysing the top 1000, 10 000 and 20 000 clonotypes per sample. Diversity was computed as the inverse Simpson index with the vegan R package after downsampling to 27 000 UMIs. Paired Mann-Whitney U tests were applied to discordant twin pairs, with Benjamini-Hochberg correction for multiple testing. TCRdb reprocessed the reads, and each CDR3 protein sequence is entered once, without DNA. The V and J calls, along with clone size, are taken from TCRdb and not from the paper's own processing. This sample's table has entries for roughly 90,000 distinct CDR3 sequences. The biggest ten clones account for just under 7.5% of the sample.

The paper as a whole reports these results and caveats: Compared with healthy twins, IBD patients had fewer clonotypes in common with other individuals, a difference most pronounced in patients showing signs of disease activity. The analysis was unable to tell different T cell subtypes apart. Repertoire similarity did not differ between concordant and discordant twins, which could be due to limited statistical power. Measured by the inverse Simpson index, TCRbeta repertoire diversity was lower in IBD patients than in their healthy co-twins. Because patients were on differing immunosuppressive treatments, the repertoires may have picked up extra background noise and inter-individual variability. No single strong signal or clonotype linked to IBD turned up in the results, so the idea that one exists was not supported.

This TCR derives from a human donor with ulcerative colitis or Crohn's disease, or a healthy co-twin of an affected twin (not recorded which). The chain was built from TRBV7-8 and TRBJ1-2; there is no DNA to check the TCRdb D call of TRBD1. Sequenced: blood. This receptor has the CDR3 CASSLRQDGYGYTF.